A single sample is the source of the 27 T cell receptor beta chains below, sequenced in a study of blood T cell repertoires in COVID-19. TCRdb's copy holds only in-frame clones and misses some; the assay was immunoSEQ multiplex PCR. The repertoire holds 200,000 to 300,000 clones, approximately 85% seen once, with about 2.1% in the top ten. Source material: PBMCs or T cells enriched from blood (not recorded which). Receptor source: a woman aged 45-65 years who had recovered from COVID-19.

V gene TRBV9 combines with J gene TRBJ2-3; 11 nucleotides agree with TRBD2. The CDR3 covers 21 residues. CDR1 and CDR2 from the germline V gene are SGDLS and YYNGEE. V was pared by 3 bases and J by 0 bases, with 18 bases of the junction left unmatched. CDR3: CASSEPNLESGLAVSTDTQYF. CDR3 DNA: TGTGCCAGCAGCGAACCGAACCTGGAATCGGGACTAGCGGTCAGCACAGATACGCAGTATTTT.

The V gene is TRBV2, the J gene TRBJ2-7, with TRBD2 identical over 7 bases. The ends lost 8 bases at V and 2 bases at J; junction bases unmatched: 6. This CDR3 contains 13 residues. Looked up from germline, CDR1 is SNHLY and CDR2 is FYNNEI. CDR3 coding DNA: TGTGCCAGCGCCCTGGGGGGGACCTACGAGCAGTACTTC. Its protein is CASALGGTYEQYF.

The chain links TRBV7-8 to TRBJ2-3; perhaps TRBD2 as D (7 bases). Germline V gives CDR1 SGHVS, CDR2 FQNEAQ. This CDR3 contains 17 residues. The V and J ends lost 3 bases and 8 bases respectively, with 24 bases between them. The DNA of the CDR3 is TGTGCCAGCAGCTTGTCCTCAGGGGCTAGCGGTATCGGTACGCAGTATTTT. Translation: CASSLSSGASGIGTQYF.

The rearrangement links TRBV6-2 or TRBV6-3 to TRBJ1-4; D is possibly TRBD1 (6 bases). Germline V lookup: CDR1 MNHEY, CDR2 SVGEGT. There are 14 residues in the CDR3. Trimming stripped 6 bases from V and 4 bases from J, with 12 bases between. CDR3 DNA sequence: TGTGCCAGCAGCTCCGGGACACTTAATGAAAAACTGTTTTTT. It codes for CASSSGTLNEKLFF.

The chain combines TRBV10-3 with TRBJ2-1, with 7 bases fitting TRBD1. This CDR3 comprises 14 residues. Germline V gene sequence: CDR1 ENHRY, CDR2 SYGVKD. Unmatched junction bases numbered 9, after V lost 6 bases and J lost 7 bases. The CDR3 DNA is TGTGCCATCAGCCCAGGGGGTTTTTATAATGAGCAGTTCTTC. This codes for CAISPGGFYNEQFF.

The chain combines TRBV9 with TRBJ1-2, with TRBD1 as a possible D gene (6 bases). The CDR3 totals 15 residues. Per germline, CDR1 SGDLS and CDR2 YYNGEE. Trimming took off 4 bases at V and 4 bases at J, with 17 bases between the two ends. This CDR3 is CASSLQGLSTYGYTF. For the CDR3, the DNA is TGTGCCAGCAGCTTACAGGGTCTGTCTACCTATGGCTACACCTTC.

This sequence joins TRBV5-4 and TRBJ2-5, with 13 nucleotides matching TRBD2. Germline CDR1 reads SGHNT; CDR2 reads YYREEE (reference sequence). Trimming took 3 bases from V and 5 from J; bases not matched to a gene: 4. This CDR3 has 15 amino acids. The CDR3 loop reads CASSWGLAGSETQYF. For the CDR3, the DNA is TGTGCCAGCAGCTGGGGACTAGCGGGGTCGGAGACCCAGTACTTC.

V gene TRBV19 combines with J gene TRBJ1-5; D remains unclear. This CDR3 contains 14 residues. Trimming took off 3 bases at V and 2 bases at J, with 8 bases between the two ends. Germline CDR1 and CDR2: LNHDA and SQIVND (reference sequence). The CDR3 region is CASSIRSGNQPQHF. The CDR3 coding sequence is TGTGCCAGTAGTATTAGATCGGGCAATCAGCCCCAGCATTTT.

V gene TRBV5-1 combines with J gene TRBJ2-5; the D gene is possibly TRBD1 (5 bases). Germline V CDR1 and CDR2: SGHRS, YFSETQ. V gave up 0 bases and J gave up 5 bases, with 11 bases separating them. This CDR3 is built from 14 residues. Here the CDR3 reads CASSLGQGKETQYF. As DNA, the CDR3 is TGCGCCAGCAGCTTGGGGCAGGGCAAGGAGACCCAGTACTTC.

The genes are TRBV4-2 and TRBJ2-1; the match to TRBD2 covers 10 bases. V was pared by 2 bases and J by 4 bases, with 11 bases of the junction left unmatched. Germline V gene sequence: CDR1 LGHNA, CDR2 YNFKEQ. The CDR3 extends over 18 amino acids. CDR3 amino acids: CASSQRLAGDGGYNEQFF. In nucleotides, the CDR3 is TGTGCCAGCAGCCAAAGGCTAGCGGGAGACGGGGGTTACAATGAGCAGTTCTTC.

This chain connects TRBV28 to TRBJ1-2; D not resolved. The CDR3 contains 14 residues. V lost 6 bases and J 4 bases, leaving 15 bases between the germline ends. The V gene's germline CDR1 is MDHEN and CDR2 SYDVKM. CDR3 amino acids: CASSTGLGGYGYTF. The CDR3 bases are TGTGCCAGCAGCACGGGGTTAGGCGGCTATGGCTACACCTTC.

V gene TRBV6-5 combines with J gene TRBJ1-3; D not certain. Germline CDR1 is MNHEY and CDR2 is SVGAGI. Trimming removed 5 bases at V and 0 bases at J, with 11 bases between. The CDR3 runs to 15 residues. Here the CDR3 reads CASSLTPISGNTIYF. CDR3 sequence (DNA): TGTGCCAGCAGTCTGACACCTATCTCTGGAAACACCATATATTTT.

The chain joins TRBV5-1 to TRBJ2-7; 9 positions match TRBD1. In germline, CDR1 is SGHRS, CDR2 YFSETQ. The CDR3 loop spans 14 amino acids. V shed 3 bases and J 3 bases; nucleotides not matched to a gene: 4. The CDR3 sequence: CASSSGTGYYEQYF. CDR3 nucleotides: TGCGCCAGCAGCTCCGGGACAGGGTACTACGAGCAGTACTTC.

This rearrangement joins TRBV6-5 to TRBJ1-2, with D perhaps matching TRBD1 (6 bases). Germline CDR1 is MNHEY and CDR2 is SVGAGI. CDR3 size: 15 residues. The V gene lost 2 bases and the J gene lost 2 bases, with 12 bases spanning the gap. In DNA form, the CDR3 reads TGTGCCAGCAGTTACGCAGCAGGGGAAAACTATGGCTACACCTTC. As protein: CASSYAAGENYGYTF.

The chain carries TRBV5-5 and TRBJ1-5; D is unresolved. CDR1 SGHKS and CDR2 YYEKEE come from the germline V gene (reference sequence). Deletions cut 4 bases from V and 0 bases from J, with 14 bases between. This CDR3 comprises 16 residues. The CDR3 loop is CASSTGLSNSNQPQHF. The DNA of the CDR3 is TGTGCCAGCAGCACCGGACTGAGTAATAGCAATCAGCCCCAGCATTTT.

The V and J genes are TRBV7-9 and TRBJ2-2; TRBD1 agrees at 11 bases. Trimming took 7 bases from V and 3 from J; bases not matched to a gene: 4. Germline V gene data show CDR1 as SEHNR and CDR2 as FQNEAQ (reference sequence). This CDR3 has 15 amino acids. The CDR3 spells CASIRTGGYTGELFF. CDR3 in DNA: TGTGCCAGCATCAGGACAGGGGGCTACACCGGGGAGCTGTTTTTT.

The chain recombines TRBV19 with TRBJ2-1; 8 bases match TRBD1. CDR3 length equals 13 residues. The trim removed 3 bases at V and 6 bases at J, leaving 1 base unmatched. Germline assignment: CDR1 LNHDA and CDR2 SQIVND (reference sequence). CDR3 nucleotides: TGTGCCAGTAGTATCACAGGGGGCAATGAGCAGTTCTTC. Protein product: CASSITGGNEQFF.

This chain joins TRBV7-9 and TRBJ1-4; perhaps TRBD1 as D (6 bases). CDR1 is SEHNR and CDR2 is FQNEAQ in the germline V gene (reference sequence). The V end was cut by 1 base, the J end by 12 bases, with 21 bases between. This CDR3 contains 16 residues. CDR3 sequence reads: CASSLDLGQGSSQLFF. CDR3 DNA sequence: TGTGCCAGCAGCTTAGATTTAGGTCAGGGGAGTTCACAACTGTTTTTT.

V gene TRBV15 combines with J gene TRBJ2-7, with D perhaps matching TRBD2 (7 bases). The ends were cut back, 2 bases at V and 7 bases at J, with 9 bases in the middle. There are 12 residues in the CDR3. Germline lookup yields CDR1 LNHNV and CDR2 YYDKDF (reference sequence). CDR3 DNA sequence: TGTGCCACCAGCAGACGGGGGGCTGAGCAGTACTTC. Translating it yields CATSRRGAEQYF.

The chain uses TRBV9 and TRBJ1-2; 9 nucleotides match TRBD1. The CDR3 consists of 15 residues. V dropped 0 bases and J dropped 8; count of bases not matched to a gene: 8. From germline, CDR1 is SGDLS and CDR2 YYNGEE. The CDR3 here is CASSVATGGVMGYTF. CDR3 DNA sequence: TGTGCCAGCAGCGTAGCTACAGGGGGCGTTATGGGCTACACCTTC.

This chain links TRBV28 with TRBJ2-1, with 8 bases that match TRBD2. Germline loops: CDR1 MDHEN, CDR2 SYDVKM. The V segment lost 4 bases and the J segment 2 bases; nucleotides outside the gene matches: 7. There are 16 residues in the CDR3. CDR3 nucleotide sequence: TGTGCCAGCAGTTCCCGGGGGGGGCCCACCTACAATGAGCAGTTCTTC. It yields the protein CASSSRGGPTYNEQFF.

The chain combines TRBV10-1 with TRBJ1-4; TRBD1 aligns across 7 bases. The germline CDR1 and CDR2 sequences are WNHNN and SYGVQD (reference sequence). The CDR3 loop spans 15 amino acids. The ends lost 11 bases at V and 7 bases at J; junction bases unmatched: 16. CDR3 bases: TGCGCCCCCAAGGTGACCGGGACAGTGGCTGAAAAACTGTTTTTT. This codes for CAPKVTGTVAEKLFF.

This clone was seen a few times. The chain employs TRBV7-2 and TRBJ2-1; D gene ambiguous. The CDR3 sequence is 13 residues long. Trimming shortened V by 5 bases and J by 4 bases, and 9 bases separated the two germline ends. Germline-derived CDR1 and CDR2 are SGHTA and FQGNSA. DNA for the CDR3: TGTGCCAGCAGCATTACTTATTACAATGAGCAGTTCTTC. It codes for CASSITYYNEQFF. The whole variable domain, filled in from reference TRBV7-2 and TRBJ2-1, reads GAGVSQSPSNKVTEKGKDVELRCDPISGHTALYWYRQSLGQGLEFLIYFQGNSAPDKSGLPSDRFSAERTGGSVSTLTIQRTQQEDSAVYLCASSITYYNEQFFGPGTRLTVL.

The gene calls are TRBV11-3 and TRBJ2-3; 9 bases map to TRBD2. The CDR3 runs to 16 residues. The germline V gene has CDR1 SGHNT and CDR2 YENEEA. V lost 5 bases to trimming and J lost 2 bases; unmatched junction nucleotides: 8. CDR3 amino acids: CASSTQREVDTDTQYF. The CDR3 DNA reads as TGTGCCAGCAGCACCCAGCGGGAGGTGGACACAGATACGCAGTATTTT.

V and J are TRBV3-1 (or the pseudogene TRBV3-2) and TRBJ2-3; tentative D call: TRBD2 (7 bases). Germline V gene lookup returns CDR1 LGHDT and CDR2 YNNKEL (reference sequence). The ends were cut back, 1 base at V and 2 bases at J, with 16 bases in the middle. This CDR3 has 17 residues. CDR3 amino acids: CASSQGRGRGVTDTQYF. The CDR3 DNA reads TGTGCCAGCAGCCAAGGGAGGGGGAGGGGTGTCACAGATACGCAGTATTTT.

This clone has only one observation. The CDR3: CASSGTGDYGYTF. CDR3 DNA: TGTGCCAGCAGCGGGACAGGGGACTATGGCTACACCTTC. The chain recombines TRBV6-6 with TRBJ1-2; TRBD1 agrees at 10 bases. In germline, CDR1 is MNHNY, CDR2 SVGAGI (reference sequence). The CDR3 is 13 amino acids. The V segment lost 6 bases and the J segment 3 bases; nucleotides outside the gene matches: 1.

CDR3 sequence reads: CASSLRDTQYF. The CDR3 bases are TGTGCCAGCAGCTTACGGGATACGCAGTATTTT. The V gene is TRBV7-8, the J gene TRBJ2-3; D is unresolved. The germline gives CDR1 SGHVS, CDR2 FQNEAQ. V dropped 2 bases and J dropped 6 bases, with 3 bases sitting between them. This CDR3 is 11 amino acids long.